Listed here are 21 T cell receptor beta chains from one sample, sequenced in a study of blood T cell repertoires in COVID-19. Clones were sequenced by immunoSEQ multiplex PCR, and TCRdb holds only the in-frame ones, with some missing. The sample records approximately 20,000 clones, 70% to 90% being singletons. The sequenced sample was peripheral blood. Receptors originate from a human donor with active COVID-19. The donor label of this sample is uncertain.

CDR3 nucleotides: TGTGCCATCAGTGCAACAGGGTACGGCTACACCTTC. It encodes CAISATGYGYTF. This chain uses TRBV10-3 with TRBJ1-2, with a weak D call TRBD1 (6 bases). Per germline, CDR1 ENHRY and CDR2 SYGVKD. The V end lost 4 bases, the J end lost 8 bases, and 11 bases lay between the germline ends. This CDR3 is built from 12 residues.

The chain joins TRBV28 to TRBJ1-1; 7 bases align to TRBD1. Losses at the gene ends were 2 bases for V and 0 bases for J; bases not matched to a gene: 6. The CDR3 spans 16 residues. Germline V lookup: CDR1 MDHEN, CDR2 SYDVKM. The CDR3 loop is CASSLAGGDMNTEAFF. In nucleotides, the CDR3 is TGTGCCAGCAGTTTAGCAGGGGGTGATATGAACACTGAAGCTTTCTTT. The whole variable domain, filled in from reference TRBV28 and TRBJ1-1, reads DVKVTQSSRYLVKRTGEKVFLECVQDMDHENMFWYRQDPGLGLRLIYFSYDVKMKEKGDIPEGYSVSREKKERFSLILESASTNQTSMYLCASSLAGGDMNTEAFFGQGTRLTVV.

V usage is TRBV27 and J usage is TRBJ2-7; D is possibly TRBD1 (5 bases). Trimming cost V 5 bases and J 3 bases, with 17 bases left between them. Germline V gene sequence: CDR1 MNHEY, CDR2 SMNVEV (reference sequence). The CDR3 has 15 residues. CDR3 DNA sequence: TGTGCCAGCAGTGTGAGCCCCGGACAAGTCTACGAGCAGTACTTC. It codes for CASSVSPGQVYEQYF.

CDR3 amino acids: CASSSGGVTFTYEQYF. Here the CDR3 DNA reads TGTGCCAGTAGTTCCGGGGGAGTTACTTTCACCTACGAGCAGTACTTC. The chain uses TRBV19 and TRBJ2-7; tentatively, D is TRBD2 (6 bases). Germline-derived CDR1 and CDR2 are LNHDA and SQIVND (reference sequence). The CDR3 consists of 16 residues. The ends were cut back, 5 bases at V and 2 bases at J, with 19 bases in the middle.

The chain joins TRBV2 to TRBJ1-1; D call uncertain. The germline V gene encodes CDR1 SNHLY and CDR2 FYNNEI. The CDR3 loop spans 15 amino acids. The V end was cut by 8 bases, the J end by 4 bases, with 20 bases between. The CDR3 nucleotides are TGTGCCAGCGACCTGATGCCGACTGTTGGCACTGAAGCTTTCTTT. Translating gives CASDLMPTVGTEAFF.

CDR3 DNA: TGTGCCAGCAGCGTAGTAGGTAGCGGAGATACGCAGTATTTT. Its protein is CASSVVGSGDTQYF. The rearrangement joins TRBV9 to TRBJ2-3, with a tentative D call TRBD2 (6 bases). CDR1 SGDLS and CDR2 YYNGEE come from the germline V gene. Trimming took off 0 bases at V and 5 bases at J, with 10 bases between the two ends. The CDR3 has 14 amino acids.

V gene TRBV7-2 combines with J gene TRBJ2-7; 9 bases fit TRBD2. The ends lost 0 bases at V and 2 bases at J; junction bases unmatched: 2. The germline V gene has CDR1 SGHTA and CDR2 FQGNSA. The CDR3 spans 15 residues. In nucleotides, the CDR3 is TGTGCCAGCAGCTTAGCGGTAGCGGGGGCCTACGAGCAGTACTTC. Residues: CASSLAVAGAYEQYF.

There are a few counts of this clone. The J gene is TRBJ2-7, the V gene TRBV19; no clear D gene. Germline CDR1 reads LNHDA; CDR2 reads SQIVND (reference sequence). With 3 bases removed from V and 3 bases from J, the gap between germline ends came to 6 bases. This CDR3 has 12 amino acids. CDR3 coding DNA: TGTGCCAGTAGTATTTCGGGCTACGAGCAGTACTTC. Its protein product is CASSISGYEQYF.

This clone showed up just a few times. The chain combines TRBV10-1 with TRBJ1-2; D gene unclear. Germline V gene lookup returns CDR1 WNHNN and CDR2 SYGVQD (reference sequence). V lost 0 bases and J lost 8, with 16 bases in between. The CDR3 has 15 amino acids. CDR3 residues: CASSESIKRSGGYTF. CDR3 bases: TGCGCCAGCAGTGAGTCTATTAAGCGGTCGGGGGGCTACACCTTC.

This chain joins TRBV6-4 and TRBJ2-3; D perhaps matches TRBD2 (6 bases). The CDR3 has 14 amino acids. The germline gives CDR1 MRHNA, CDR2 SNTAGT. V was clipped by 3 bases and J by 2 bases, with 9 bases between them. The CDR3 is CASSETSPTDTQYF. DNA for the CDR3: TGTGCCAGCAGTGAGACTAGTCCCACAGATACGCAGTATTTT.

The V gene is TRBV13, the J gene TRBJ1-1, with D possibly being TRBD1 (5 bases). Germline CDR1 and CDR2: PRHDT and FYEKMQ (reference sequence). CDR3 length: 15 residues. V shed 5 bases and J shed 2 bases, with 15 bases lying between them. CDR3 DNA: TGTGCCAGCAGCCTGCCGGGGGAGGGAAACACTGAAGCTTTCTTT. As protein: CASSLPGEGNTEAFF.

The chain recombines TRBV5-1 with TRBJ1-3; 10 nucleotides agree with TRBD1. The CDR3 spans 16 residues. CDR1 is SGHRS and CDR2 is YFSETQ in the germline V gene. V shed 0 bases and J 1 base; nucleotides not matched to a gene: 1. The CDR3 DNA sequence: TGCGCCAGCAGCTTGGGGACAGGGGGGTCTGGAAACACCATATATTTT. Translating it yields CASSLGTGGSGNTIYF.

As DNA, the CDR3 is TGTGCCAGCAGCTTAGGTCTAGCGGGAGACTACAATGAGCAGTTCTTC. Its translation: CASSLGLAGDYNEQFF. The rearrangement joins TRBV11-3 to TRBJ2-1; 10 bases map to TRBD2. Germline V gives CDR1 SGHNT, CDR2 YENEEA. The junction had 3 bases not matched to a gene; V was cut back by 1 base and J by 3 bases. The CDR3 contains 16 residues.

Only one count was recorded for this clone. The gene calls are TRBV9 and TRBJ2-2; D is perhaps TRBD2 (5 bases). V lost 4 bases, J lost 5 bases, and 9 bases lay in between. The CDR3 has 13 amino acids. The germline V gene has CDR1 SGDLS and CDR2 YYNGEE. DNA of the CDR3: TGTGCCAGCAGCACTCGAGGGACCGGGGAGCTGTTTTTT. Protein sequence: CASSTRGTGELFF.

This sequence joins TRBV5-4 and TRBJ2-5; the match to TRBD2 covers 11 bases. The germline V gene encodes CDR1 SGHNT and CDR2 YYREEE (reference sequence). The CDR3 is made up of 15 amino acids. With V trimmed by 4 bases and J by 2 bases, 4 bases remained unmatched. The CDR3: CASSPTSGIQETQYF. The CDR3 DNA is TGTGCCAGCAGCCCGACTAGCGGGATTCAAGAGACCCAGTACTTC. The whole variable domain, filled in from reference TRBV5-4 and TRBJ2-5, reads ETGVTQSPTHLIKTRGQQVTLRCSSQSGHNTVSWYQQALGQGPQFIFQYYREEENGRGNFPPRFSGLQFPNYSSELNVNALELDDSALYLCASSPTSGIQETQYFGPGTRLLVL.

The chain joins TRBV27 to TRBJ2-5, with D possibly TRBD1 on 8 matching bases. V was cut by 6 bases and J by 5 bases, with 16 bases left in between. This CDR3 is 14 amino acids long. Germline V CDR1 and CDR2: MNHEY, SMNVEV (reference sequence). CDR3 sequence (DNA): TGTGCCAGCAGATTCGGACAGGGAGGGGAGACCCAGTACTTC. Translated: CASRFGQGGETQYF.

CDR3 loop: CASSEGTSGIYEQYF. The CDR3 region has the DNA TGTGCCAGCAGTGAGGGGACTAGCGGGATCTACGAGCAGTACTTC. V and J are TRBV2 and TRBJ2-7; 13 positions match TRBD2. J lost 3 bases, V lost 3 bases, and 2 bases had no gene match. Germline V gene lookup returns CDR1 SNHLY and CDR2 FYNNEI. The CDR3 has 15 amino acids.

The V and J genes are TRBV7-2 and TRBJ2-5, with TRBD1 identical over 9 bases. J gave up 4 bases and V 5 bases, and 5 bases lay outside the gene matches. This CDR3 has 14 residues. The germline gives CDR1 SGHTA, CDR2 FQGNSA. This CDR3 reads CASSQTGGGETQYF. CDR3 coding DNA: TGTGCCAGCAGCCAAACAGGGGGCGGAGAGACCCAGTACTTC.

This clone has a handful of counts. This rearrangement joins TRBV28 to TRBJ1-3, with a tentative D call TRBD1 (6 bases). Per germline, CDR1 MDHEN and CDR2 SYDVKM. This CDR3 region has 15 residues. The V and J ends lost 6 bases and 3 bases respectively, with 15 bases between them. The CDR3 region is CASSGLGADGNTIYF. The CDR3 DNA is TGTGCCAGCAGCGGACTGGGGGCGGATGGAAACACCATATATTTT.

The chain joins TRBV6-2 or TRBV6-3 to TRBJ2-1; 7 bases fit TRBD2. There are 17 residues in the CDR3. Germline V gives CDR1 MNHEY, CDR2 SVGEGT. V lost 0 bases, J lost 3 bases, and 8 bases stayed unmatched. DNA of the CDR3: TGTGCCAGCAGTTACTCGAGTATAAGCGGGATCTACAATGAGCAGTTCTTC. Its protein product is CASSYSSISGIYNEQFF.

The chain carries TRBV6-5 and TRBJ2-1, with 10 bases identical to TRBD1. Germline lookup yields CDR1 MNHEY and CDR2 SVGAGI. The CDR3 totals 15 residues. V shed 0 bases and J 9 bases; nucleotides not matched to a gene: 5. The CDR3 spells CASSYSGTGATEQFF. CDR3 sequence (DNA): TGTGCCAGCAGTTACTCCGGGACAGGGGCAACTGAGCAGTTCTTC.